The 11 T cell receptor beta chains listed next were all sequenced from one sample in a study of T cell clonotyping in hematopoietic cell transplantation. Sample time point: recipient sample about 28 days before transplant, after cytoreduction. Measured with immunoSEQ multiplex PCR; TCRdb has only the in-frame clones, and not every one. The table shows 46,000 or so clones, with 86% occurring only once. The starting material was peripheral blood mononuclear cells, obtained before stem cell transplant. These receptors were obtained from a man in his 60s with biphenotypic leukemia. Some clones in this sample may be carry-over from other donors' samples.

The genes are TRBV7-6 and TRBJ2-2; 13 bases align to TRBD2. J was trimmed by 5 bases and V by 6 bases; bases with no gene match: 6. The CDR3 covers 16 residues. The germline V gene encodes CDR1 SGHVS and CDR2 FNYEAQ. The CDR3 DNA reads TGTGCCAGCAGGCGACTAGCGGGAGGTGTTACCGGGGAGCTGTTTTTT. Its protein product is CASRRLAGGVTGELFF.

The J gene is TRBJ1-1, the V gene TRBV7-2, with D possibly TRBD1 on 6 matching bases. Germline CDR1 and CDR2: SGHTA and FQGNSA. The CDR3 extends over 13 amino acids. V was shortened by 4 bases and J by 4 bases, with 10 bases between the two germline ends. The CDR3 region is CASSYRTVTEAFF. The CDR3 DNA reads TGTGCCAGCAGCTACCGGACAGTCACTGAAGCTTTCTTT.

The CDR3 DNA is TGTGCCAGCAGCGGCCTGGGACAGGGGGCTGGGGCCAACGTCCTGACTTTC. It encodes CASSGLGQGAGANVLTF. V is TRBV4-2 and J is TRBJ2-6, with 11 bases that match TRBD1. This CDR3 spans 17 amino acids. The V segment lost 5 bases and the J segment 2 bases; nucleotides outside the gene matches: 5. CDR1 is LGHNA and CDR2 is YNFKEQ in the germline V gene.

This clone was detected only once. This rearrangement joins TRBV30 to TRBJ1-1, with D possibly TRBD1 on 5 matching bases. The germline CDR1 and CDR2 sequences are GTSNPN and SVGIG (reference sequence). V was trimmed by 2 bases and J by 1 base, leaving 14 bases between them. CDR3 length: 15 residues. The chain's CDR3 is CAWSQPPRGNTEAFF. DNA for the CDR3: TGTGCCTGGAGTCAACCCCCGAGGGGGAACACTGAAGCTTTCTTT.

CDR3 region: CASSLGMSDTNEKLFF. The DNA for the CDR3 is TGTGCCAGCAGCTTGGGGATGAGTGACACTAATGAAAAACTGTTTTTT. The genes are TRBV7-2 and TRBJ1-4, with D hard to call. V lost 3 bases and J lost 2, with 13 bases in between. The germline V gene has CDR1 SGHTA and CDR2 FQGNSA. The CDR3 sequence is 16 residues long.

CDR3 region: CASSYYQENTEAFF. The CDR3 region has the DNA TGTGCCAGCAGCTACTATCAGGAGAACACTGAAGCTTTCTTT. V is TRBV28 and J is TRBJ1-1; D gene ambiguous. The V gene's germline CDR1 is MDHEN and CDR2 SYDVKM. Trimming removed 6 bases from V and 1 base from J, with 12 bases in between. The CDR3 totals 14 residues.

The genes are TRBV5-5 and TRBJ1-5; maybe TRBD1 (6 bases). The CDR3 has 14 amino acids. The V and J ends lost 4 bases and 3 bases respectively, with 11 bases between them. Germline V gene sequence: CDR1 SGHKS, CDR2 YYEKEE (reference sequence). DNA for the CDR3: TGTGCCAGCAGCGGGACATCGGACAATCAGCCCCAGCATTTT. Its protein product is CASSGTSDNQPQHF.

The chain links TRBV9 to TRBJ1-4; maybe TRBD1 (5 bases). Germline V gives CDR1 SGDLS, CDR2 YYNGEE. V shed 4 bases and J shed 8 bases, with 18 bases lying between them. CDR3 size: 15 residues. CDR3 protein: CASSPYLHEGEKLFF. DNA for the CDR3: TGTGCCAGCAGCCCCTACCTGCATGAGGGGGAAAAACTGTTTTTT. Together with reference TRBV9 and TRBJ1-4, the CDR3 gives the full variable domain: DSGVTQTPKHLITATGQRVTLRCSPRSGDLSVYWYQQSLDQGLQFLIQYYNGEERAKGNILERFSAQQFPDLHSELNLSSLELGDSALYFCASSPYLHEGEKLFFGSGTQLSVL.

The chain employs TRBV7-8 and TRBJ1-4, with 8 bases matching TRBD1. CDR1 and CDR2 (germline): SGHVS, FQNEAQ. Losses at the gene ends were 5 bases for V and 7 bases for J; bases not matched to a gene: 6. This CDR3 is 14 amino acids long. CDR3 nucleotides: TGTGCCAGCAGCGTGGACAGGGATCTTGAAAAACTGTTTTTT. Its protein is CASSVDRDLEKLFF.

V and J are TRBV28 and TRBJ1-5; 10 nucleotides match TRBD1. The V gene end was trimmed by 5 bases and the J gene end by 2 bases; junction bases not matched to a gene: 3. Germline CDR1 MDHEN, CDR2 SYDVKM. There are 15 residues in the CDR3. The CDR3 bases are TGTGCCAGCAGTGTAGGACAGGGGGGCAATCAGCCCCAGCATTTT. Protein sequence: CASSVGQGGNQPQHF. Full variable domain (remainder filled in from reference TRBV28 and TRBJ1-5): DVKVTQSSRYLVKRTGEKVFLECVQDMDHENMFWYRQDPGLGLRLIYFSYDVKMKEKGDIPEGYSVSREKKERFSLILESASTNQTSMYLCASSVGQGGNQPQHFGDGTRLSIL.

The chain employs TRBV19 and TRBJ1-5, with D possibly TRBD1 on 6 matching bases. The V and J ends lost 10 bases and 1 base respectively, with 14 bases between them. Germline V gives CDR1 LNHDA, CDR2 SQIVND (reference sequence). This CDR3 is built from 14 residues. In nucleotides, the CDR3 is TGTGCCACTCAGGGGCAGAGAAGCAATCAGCCCCAGCATTTT. This encodes CATQGQRSNQPQHF.